A single sample is the source of the 11 T cell receptor beta chains below, sequenced in a study of cytomegalovirus exposure and HLA in healthy donors. 13 Jbeta primers and 60 Vbeta primers were used for the PCR. Sequenced by immunoSEQ multiplex PCR; TCRdb stores in-frame clones only, minus some. The table includes 150,000 to 180,000 clones, 60% to 75% detected once. The specimen was PBMCs. The source is a man younger than 30 in good health and CMV-seronegative.

The V call is TRBV9, the J call TRBJ2-1, with D possibly being TRBD2 (5 bases). The CDR3 runs to 15 residues. From germline, CDR1 is SGDLS and CDR2 YYNGEE. The germline V and J ends were trimmed by 3 bases and 0 bases, with 10 bases remaining between them. CDR3 sequence reads: CASSEGSGSYNEQFF. The DNA of the CDR3 is TGTGCCAGCAGCGAAGGAAGCGGCTCCTACAATGAGCAGTTCTTC.

V and J are TRBV6-5 and TRBJ1-1; D is unresolved. V lost 3 bases and J 1 base, leaving 9 bases between the germline ends. The CDR3 extends over 14 amino acids. Germline V gene data show CDR1 as MNHEY and CDR2 as SVGAGI. This chain's CDR3 is CASSYSEGNTEAFF. DNA of the CDR3: TGTGCCAGCAGTTATTCAGAGGGGAACACTGAAGCTTTCTTT.

The chain links TRBV5-6 to TRBJ2-1; D is possibly TRBD2 (5 bases). Looked up from germline, CDR1 is SGHDT and CDR2 is YYEEEE. The CDR3 contains 13 residues. Trimming pared 0 bases from V and 10 bases from J, leaving 11 bases between. The CDR3 nucleotides read TGTGCCAGCAGCTTGGGACTACCGAAGGAGCAGTTCTTC. This codes for CASSLGLPKEQFF. The variable domain in full, completed from reference TRBV5-6 and TRBJ2-1, reads DAGVTQSPTHLIKTRGQQVTLRCSPKSGHDTVSWYQQALGQGPQFIFQYYEEEERQRGNFPDRFSGHQFPNYSSELNVNALLLGDSALYLCASSLGLPKEQFFGPGTRLTVL.

This clone showed up just once. The chain employs TRBV7-2 and TRBJ2-7; 7 bases are shared with TRBD1. This CDR3 has 15 residues. V shed 5 bases and J 3 bases; nucleotides not matched to a gene: 10. CDR1 and CDR2 (germline): SGHTA, FQGNSA. The CDR3 region is CASSTPGTADYEQYF. The CDR3 bases are TGTGCCAGCAGCACCCCCGGGACAGCGGACTACGAGCAGTACTTC.

This clone was detected only a few times. The chain links TRBV5-5 to TRBJ2-7, with D possibly being TRBD1 (6 bases). Germline-derived CDR1 and CDR2 are SGHKS and YYEKEE (reference sequence). CDR3 size: 15 residues. Trimming took 2 bases from V and 0 from J, leaving 12 bases between them. The CDR3 DNA reads TGTGCCAGCAGCTTCGAGGACAGCGTCTCCTACGAGCAGTACTTC. Translation: CASSFEDSVSYEQYF.

The V and J genes are TRBV30 and TRBJ1-3; D is undetermined. This CDR3 contains 14 residues. Trimming removed 7 bases from V and 0 bases from J, with 13 bases in between. Germline V gene sequence: CDR1 GTSNPN, CDR2 SVGIG (reference sequence). CDR3 sequence (DNA): TGTGCCTCACCTAGCGGGAGCTCTGGAAACACCATATATTTT. It codes for CASPSGSSGNTIYF.

The rearrangement joins TRBV6-6 to TRBJ1-1; D is undetermined. CDR1 is MNHNY, CDR2 SVGAGI, per germline (reference sequence). This CDR3 is 12 amino acids long. V lost 5 bases and J lost 6, with 10 bases in between. In nucleotides, the CDR3 is TGTGCCAGCAGTCCTCGGAGCGCTGAAGCTTTCTTT. Translated, it gives CASSPRSAEAFF.

The chain couples TRBV5-1 to TRBJ2-3; tentative D call: TRBD1 (5 bases). Germline V lookup: CDR1 SGHRS, CDR2 YFSETQ. V was shortened by 0 bases and J by 1 base, with 9 bases between the two germline ends. This CDR3 has 15 residues. The CDR3 DNA reads as TGCGCCAGCAGCTTGGCTCAGGGCGGCACAGATACGCAGTATTTT. It translates to CASSLAQGGTDTQYF.

This clone was seen once. The chain carries TRBV2 and TRBJ2-7; D possibly corresponds to TRBD1 (8 bases). Germline V CDR1 and CDR2: SNHLY, FYNNEI. V lost 8 bases and J lost 0, with 20 bases in between. The CDR3 contains 16 residues. CDR3 sequence: CASVQGAGASSYEQYF. CDR3 in DNA: TGTGCCAGCGTCCAGGGGGCGGGGGCAAGCTCCTACGAGCAGTACTTC.

This clone occurred once. The chain couples TRBV5-4 to TRBJ2-1, with 12 bases lining up with TRBD1. V lost 3 bases to trimming and J lost 10 bases; unmatched junction nucleotides: 5. The length of the CDR3 is 14 residues. CDR1 is SGHNT, CDR2 YYREEE, per germline (reference sequence). The CDR3 DNA sequence: TGTGCCAGCAGCTCGGGACAGGGGGCAAGGGAGCAGTTCTTC. This gives the protein CASSSGQGAREQFF.

The chain has TRBV27 and TRBJ1-6, with 7 nucleotides matching TRBD1. The CDR3 is 17 amino acids. Germline V gives CDR1 MNHEY, CDR2 SMNVEV (reference sequence). V trimming: 1 base; J trimming: 7 bases; junction bases outside the gene matches: 10. The CDR3 nucleotides read TGTGCCAGCAGTTTATTGAGGGGGCGTTTTGGAAATTCACCCCTCCACTTT. Protein: CASSLLRGRFGNSPLHF.